Listed here are 2 T cell receptor beta chains from one sample, sequenced in a study of CD8 T cells in Susac syndrome. Reverse transcription of roughly 0.45 to 1 ug RNA was performed with random hexamers. Each CDR3 protein is one row after TCRdb ran MiXCR on the immunoSEQ multiplex PCR reads. The profile shows a few hundred thousand distinct CDR3 sequences, about 85% of them singletons. The source material was CD8+ T cells from PBMCs. The receptors were sampled from a human donor with multiple sclerosis.

The chain couples TRBV27 to TRBJ2-2, with D unclear. CDR1 and CDR2 from the germline V gene are MNHEY and SMNVEV (reference sequence). Trimming shortened V by 8 bases and J by 6 bases, and 10 bases separated the two germline ends. The CDR3 has 12 residues. CDR3 bases: TGTGCCAGCTACGCGTATCCCGGGGAGCTGTTTTTT. Protein: CASYAYPGELFF.

DNA for the CDR3: TGTGCCAGCAGTTTCGGGACAGGCCGCGGCTACACCTTC. This translates into CASSFGTGRGYTF. This chain joins TRBV27 and TRBJ1-2, with TRBD1 identical over 8 bases. This CDR3 region has 13 residues. Germline CDR1 MNHEY, CDR2 SMNVEV (reference sequence). Trimming at V came to 3 bases and at J to 8 bases, leaving 5 bases not matched to a gene.